Presented here are 6 T cell receptor beta chains from one specimen sequenced in a study of multiple sclerosis patients with progressive multifocal leukoencephalopathy. Stated time point: time of PML onset. Only in-frame clones appear in the TCRdb table, and some are missing; sequencing was by immunoSEQ multiplex PCR. The data contain 31,000 or so clones, 80% to 90% of them singletons. Sequenced material: PBMCs, taken from a patient treated with natalizumab. These receptors originate from a woman aged 40 to 49 with progressive multifocal leukoencephalopathy.

This chain uses TRBV5-1 with TRBJ2-5, with D tentatively TRBD2 (7 bases). CDR1 SGHRS and CDR2 YFSETQ come from the germline V gene. The V gene lost 0 bases and the J gene lost 5 bases, with 14 bases spanning the gap. CDR3 length: 15 amino acids. CDR3 sequence: CASSLAGGLGETQYF. CDR3 DNA sequence: TGCGCCAGCAGCTTGGCGGGGGGCCTCGGGGAGACCCAGTACTTC.

The chain is built from TRBV9 and TRBJ1-1, with 7 bases lining up with TRBD1. The CDR3 has 16 amino acids. Looked up from germline, CDR1 is SGDLS and CDR2 is YYNGEE. Losses at the gene ends were 3 bases for V and 0 bases for J; bases not matched to a gene: 8. The chain's CDR3 is CASSGRDSIMNTEAFF. In DNA form, the CDR3 reads TGTGCCAGCAGCGGAAGGGACAGCATCATGAACACTGAAGCTTTCTTT.

This clone was observed a handful of times. The chain uses TRBV25-1 and TRBJ2-7; possibly TRBD1 or TRBD2 for D (5 bases each). The CDR3 runs to 18 residues. The germline CDR1 and CDR2 sequences are MGHDK and SYGVNS. V lost 5 bases and J 5 bases, leaving 28 bases between the germline ends. The CDR3 is CASSKPPLSGSGRDEQYF. CDR3 nucleotide sequence: TGTGCCAGCAGTAAACCCCCCCTTTCGGGTTCGGGACGAGACGAGCAGTACTTC.

V is TRBV28 and J is TRBJ1-4, with TRBD1 identical over 8 bases. CDR1 MDHEN and CDR2 SYDVKM come from the germline V gene. The CDR3 is 14 amino acids. J gave up 7 bases and V 6 bases, and 7 bases lay outside the gene matches. CDR3 DNA sequence: TGTGCCAGCAGCCCAACAGGGGGGGGTGAAAAACTGTTTTTT. It translates to CASSPTGGGEKLFF.

As to this clone: In the same sample, other DNA sequences code for this CDR3. The V and J genes are TRBV5-4 and TRBJ2-6, with no clear D. V lost 3 bases to trimming and J lost 1 base, with 11 bases between them. This CDR3 region has 16 residues. Germline CDR1 is SGHNT and CDR2 is YYREEE (reference sequence). For the CDR3, the DNA is TGTGCCAGCAGCTCCCCCCCCCTTTCTGGGGCCAACGTCCTGACTTTC. This codes for CASSSPPLSGANVLTF.

This CDR3 is CASSLGNYGYTF. In DNA, the CDR3 is TGTGCCAGCAGTTTAGGGAACTATGGCTACACCTTC. This chain uses TRBV28 with TRBJ1-2; D gene ambiguous. V dropped 2 bases and J dropped 2 bases, with 3 bases sitting between them. Looked up from germline, CDR1 is MDHEN and CDR2 is SYDVKM. The CDR3 spans 12 residues.